The entry that follows covers one T cell receptor (beta chain) sequence. This clone was detected only a few times. This receptor's antigen is unknown. Within one base of it there is no much larger clone, and no base qualities were kept. The record originates from a study of blood T cell repertoires in COVID-19 (TCRdb year 2020). About the full investigation: Samples covering the acute and convalescent phases of COVID-19 were provided by collaborators in the United States, Italy and Spain. The prospective study material was composed of cDNA or gDNA derived from T cells, B-cell-depleted T cells, or PBMCs. Subjects who had been exposed to COVID-19, were actively infected with it, or had recovered from it provided the deeply sampled blood TCRbeta repertoires that made up the dataset. The repertoires were released in a freely available public database intended as a resource for research on the immune response to SARS-CoV-2. The samples were drawn from two sources: the first 160 participants of the ongoing ImmuneRACE study, and over 1,000 subjects contributed by 6 global collaborators. Nearly every sample came with metadata listing a de-identified subject ID, COVID-19 status, age in years and sex. Where available, HLA class I and class II types were taken from metadata supplied by the sample provider and were not determined by assay-based typing.

The cysteine opens and the phenylalanine closes a CDR3 of 16 amino acids. Only CDR3 DNA is held: 48 bases, read in frame from base 1. The V end loses 3 bases and the J end loses 6 bases, and a stretch of 18 bases separates them. Sequences MDHEN (CDR1) and SYDVKM (CDR2) are obtained from the germline V gene. The paper's findings and limits, for the study overall: The amount of clinical and demographic metadata varied by source and participant and was provided uncurated.

TCRbeta CDR3 regions were amplified from genomic DNA using the immunoSEQ Assay, a bias-controlled multiplex PCR. As for how the authors treated the data: The number of nucleated cells in each sample was estimated by amplification of reference gene primers within the assay. Sequence reads were collapsed and filtered to measure the absolute abundance of every unique TCRbeta CDR3 rearrangement. For each sample, productive Simpson clonality was calculated by taking the square root of Simpson's diversity index across productive rearrangements. TCRdb limited this immuneACCESS table to in-frame rearrangements with V and J called. A share of clones is missing; checked studies link under half to unresolved V genes, and the rest is unexplained. From that table come the V and J calls and clone size; the DNA was used to work out D and trimming. The sample data list approximately 170,000 clones, and 75% to 90% of these were observed just once. The top ten clones comprise about 1.1% of the sample.

The collaborating institutions used their own protocols to collect whole blood in K2EDTA tubes. For TCRbeta analysis, collaborators shipped samples in one of three forms: frozen whole blood, isolated PBMCs, or DNA extracted from either of those sample types. The chain was built from TRBV28 and TRBJ1-5; the D gene is not confidently resolved. Sequenced: peripheral blood. This TCR derives from a man aged 25-45 years with acute or convalescent COVID-19. The DNA is as follows: TGTGCCAGCAGTTTCTTTTGGGCCGAGCGGCCTCAGCCCCAGCATTTT. Its protein is CASSFFWAERPQPQHF. The entire variable domain, with the stretches around the CDR3 drawn from the reference TRBV28 and TRBJ1-5 proteins, is DVKVTQSSRYLVKRTGEKVFLECVQDMDHENMFWYRQDPGLGLRLIYFSYDVKMKEKGDIPEGYSVSREKKERFSLILESASTNQTSMYLCASSFFWAERPQPQHFGDGTRLSIL.